One and the same sample provided the 10 T cell receptor beta chains below, sequenced in a study of cytomegalovirus exposure and HLA in healthy donors. The PCR used 60 Vbeta and 13 Jbeta primers. Clones were sequenced by immunoSEQ multiplex PCR, and TCRdb holds only the in-frame ones, with some missing. The sample records 110,000 or so clones, 76% being singletons. The specimen was PBMCs. Receptor source: a woman between 50 and 59 years old in good health and CMV-seropositive.

The V call is TRBV5-4, the J call TRBJ2-5; D possibly corresponds to TRBD2 (5 bases). The V gene lost 4 bases and the J gene lost 4 bases, with 11 bases spanning the gap. There are 13 residues in the CDR3. CDR1 and CDR2 from the germline V gene are SGHNT and YYREEE (reference sequence). CDR3 amino acids: CASSPAGGETQYF. Written as DNA, the CDR3 is TGTGCCAGCAGCCCAGCAGGAGGAGAGACCCAGTACTTC.

The chain joins TRBV18 to TRBJ2-3; perhaps TRBD2 as D (6 bases). V was trimmed by 0 bases and J by 5 bases, leaving 9 bases between them. Germline loops: CDR1 KGHSH, CDR2 LQKENI. The CDR3 totals 14 residues. The CDR3 DNA reads TGTGCCAGCTCACCACCGGGGACTGGAGATACGCAGTATTTT. It translates to CASSPPGTGDTQYF.

This clone came up a few times. The chain recombines TRBV15 with TRBJ1-6; possible D gene TRBD1, 6 bases. CDR3 length: 13 amino acids. Trimming pared 5 bases from V and 7 bases from J, leaving 9 bases between. Germline values: CDR1 LNHNV, CDR2 YYDKDF (reference sequence). CDR3 in DNA: TGTGCCACCAGCCGGGACACCAATTCACCCCTCCACTTT. Its translation: CATSRDTNSPLHF.

The chain recombines TRBV4-3 with TRBJ1-1; the D gene is possibly TRBD1 (6 bases). The CDR3 spans 16 residues. V was clipped by 0 bases and J by 4 bases, with 15 bases between them. Germline CDR1 LGHNA, CDR2 YSLEER. CDR3 sequence: CASSQDRPGGATEAFF. The CDR3 DNA sequence: TGCGCCAGCAGCCAAGATAGGCCCGGGGGGGCCACTGAAGCTTTCTTT.

The V and J genes are TRBV4-3 and TRBJ2-5, with a weak D call TRBD1 (6 bases). This CDR3 has 16 amino acids. CDR1 and CDR2 (germline): LGHNA, YSLEER. Trimming cost V 2 bases and J 6 bases, with 19 bases left between them. The DNA of the CDR3 is TGCGCCAGCAGCCAAAACCCCATCGAGGGGGAGAAGACCCAGTACTTC. Translation gives CASSQNPIEGEKTQYF.

The chain carries TRBV12-5 and TRBJ2-3; D is uncertain. Germline assignment: CDR1 LGHNT and CDR2 FRNRAP. The CDR3 loop spans 13 amino acids. Trimming pared 3 bases from V and 0 bases from J, leaving 4 bases between. CDR3 region: CASGLTSTDTQYF. The CDR3 DNA reads as TGTGCTAGTGGTTTAACAAGCACAGATACGCAGTATTTT.

The chain has TRBV5-1 and TRBJ2-3, with 8 nucleotides matching TRBD1. The CDR3 sequence is 16 residues long. V lost 1 base and J lost 4; bases outside the gene matches: 8. Germline lookup yields CDR1 SGHRS and CDR2 YFSETQ. The CDR3 bases are TGCGCCAGCAGCTTGTCCAGGACAGGGAACCCAGATACGCAGTATTTT. It encodes CASSLSRTGNPDTQYF.

Points on this clone: The sample has other DNA sequences that encode this CDR3 too. The J gene is TRBJ2-1, the V gene TRBV4-2; a weak D match, TRBD2 (6 bases). The CDR3 totals 16 residues. V lost 1 base and J lost 1, with 11 bases in between. The germline CDR1 and CDR2 sequences are LGHNA and YNFKEQ. DNA of the CDR3: TGTGCCAGCAGCCAAGGGGTGGCGGGGTCCTACAATGAGCAGTTCTTC. It yields the protein CASSQGVAGSYNEQFF.

V gene TRBV13 combines with J gene TRBJ2-7; possibly TRBD1 for D (5 bases). The germline V and J ends were trimmed by 5 bases and 1 base, with 9 bases remaining between them. Germline loops: CDR1 PRHDT, CDR2 FYEKMQ (reference sequence). This CDR3 region has 13 residues. The CDR3 sequence: CASSPPGSYEQYF. The DNA of the CDR3 is TGTGCCAGCAGCCCCCCAGGGTCCTACGAGCAGTACTTC.

The chain uses TRBV7-6 and TRBJ2-5, with 7 bases that match TRBD1. The CDR3 is 15 amino acids. After removal of 5 bases from V and 1 base from J, the junction contained 7 bases not matched to a gene. Germline CDR1 SGHVS, CDR2 FNYEAQ. The CDR3: CASSAQTGPQETQYF. The CDR3 coding sequence is TGTGCCAGCAGCGCCCAGACAGGGCCCCAAGAGACCCAGTACTTC.